This is a list of T cell receptor beta chains from one sample in a study of blood T cell repertoires in COVID-19. TCRdb keeps only in-frame clones here, not all; method: immunoSEQ multiplex PCR. Found here are about 120,000 clones, 90% of them singletons; the top ten hold 1.8%. Sequencing used peripheral blood. All receptors derive from a human donor with active COVID-19. The donor label of this sample is uncertain. Each CDR3 is given with its conserved first and last residue. D genes are given only for firm matches. Size values are once, few and many counts, or a class for expanded clones, and some rows have none.

CASSMIPGLAGNEQFF	TGTGCCAGTAGTATGATCCCGGGACTAGCGGGGAATGAGCAGTTCTTC	TRBD2	.	TRBV19	TRBJ2-1
CASSMASGELSSYEQYF	TGTGCCAGTAGTATGGCTAGCGGGGAATTGAGCTCCTACGAGCAGTACTTC	TRBD2	.	TRBV19	TRBJ2-7
CASSEGLRGPQNEQFF	TGCGCCAGCAGTGAGGGGTTGCGGGGGCCTCAAAATGAGCAGTTCTTC	.	.	TRBV10-1	TRBJ2-1
CASSSPGTGSYNEQFF	TGTGCCAGCAGTTCACCGGGAACCGGCTCCTACAATGAGCAGTTCTTC	.	once	TRBV28	TRBJ2-1
CASSPSGGVLNEQFF	TGTGCCAGCAGTCCGAGCGGGGGGGTTCTCAATGAGCAGTTCTTC	TRBD2	.	TRBV7-9	TRBJ2-1
CASSQYADTQYF	TGCGCCAGCAGCCAGTATGCAGATACGCAGTATTTT	.	once	TRBV4-1	TRBJ2-3
CASSTDHGYTF	TGTGCCAGCAGCACTGATCACGGCTACACCTTC	.	.	TRBV12-3/TRBV12-4	TRBJ1-2
CAWRRQLANGYTF	TGTGCCTGGAGACGACAGCTGGCGAATGGCTACACCTTC	.	.	TRBV30	TRBJ1-2
CASSLDRGRDEQYF	TGTGCCAGCAGCTTAGACAGGGGGCGTGACGAGCAGTACTTC	TRBD1	.	TRBV7-8	TRBJ2-7
CASTSPGASNEQFF	TGTGCCAGCACATCCCCAGGCGCCAGCAATGAGCAGTTCTTC	.	once	TRBV6-5	TRBJ2-1
CASSKDRMNTEAFF	TGTGCCAGCAGCAAGGACAGAATGAACACTGAAGCTTTCTTT	.	.	TRBV6-5	TRBJ1-1
CASSQGSARGAQETQYF	TGCGCCAGCAGCCAAGGCTCCGCGCGGGGGGCCCAAGAGACCCAGTACTTC	TRBD2	.	TRBV4-3	TRBJ2-5
CASSVVDRGGTGELFF	TGTGCCAGCAGCGTAGTCGACAGGGGCGGCACCGGGGAGCTGTTTTTT	TRBD1	once	TRBV9	TRBJ2-2
CASSPLPRIARSTDTQYF	TGTGCCAGCAGCCCGTTACCCCGGATAGCGCGGAGCACAGATACGCAGTATTTT	.	.	TRBV7-8	TRBJ2-3
CASSHSIAGGSYNEQFF	TGCGCCAGCAGCCACAGCATAGCGGGGGGGTCCTACAATGAGCAGTTCTTC	TRBD2	.	TRBV4-3	TRBJ2-1
CASSQGSGGRYNEQFF	TGCGCCAGCAGCCAGGGTAGCGGGGGGAGATACAATGAGCAGTTCTTC	TRBD2	.	TRBV4-3	TRBJ2-1
CASSLSNRREGAYGYTF	TGTGCCAGCAGTTTATCCAATCGCCGAGAGGGGGCCTATGGCTACACCTTC	TRBD1	.	TRBV28	TRBJ1-2
CSVETGDYEQYF	TGCAGCGTTGAAACAGGAGACTACGAGCAGTACTTC	.	.	TRBV29-1	TRBJ2-7
CASSVISSNEQFF	TGTGCCAGCAGCGTAATATCGAGCAATGAGCAGTTCTTC	.	.	TRBV9	TRBJ2-1
CASSQLRLVQGYTEAFF	TGCGCCAGCAGCCAACTTAGATTGGTACAGGGGTACACTGAAGCTTTCTTT	TRBD1	.	TRBV4-1	TRBJ1-1
CASNDRGPWVF	TGTGCCAGCAATGACAGGGGCCCCTGGGTCTTC	TRBD1	.	TRBV28	TRBJ1-2
CASSERGSYEQYF	TGTGCCAGCAGCGAGCGGGGGTCCTACGAGCAGTACTTC	TRBD2	.	TRBV28	TRBJ2-7
CASSQGQGVTRDTQYF	TGTGCCAGCAGCCAGGGACAGGGGGTAACGAGAGATACGCAGTATTTT	TRBD1	.	TRBV7-2	TRBJ2-3
CASSPHPSGGGETQYF	TGTGCCAGCAGCCCCCACCCTAGCGGGGGCGGTGAGACCCAGTACTTC	TRBD2	.	TRBV5-4	TRBJ2-5
CASSQVRGWVNTEAFF	TGTGCCAGCAGCCAAGTCAGAGGGTGGGTGAACACTGAAGCTTTCTTT	.	.	TRBV3-1/TRBV3-2	TRBJ1-1
CASSLGGGSEQYF	TGTGCCAGCAGCTTAGGAGGTGGTAGCGAGCAGTACTTC	.	.	TRBV7-9	TRBJ2-7
CASSQVPDRISEQYF	TGCGCCAGCAGCCAAGTTCCGGACAGGATCTCCGAGCAGTACTTC	TRBD1	.	TRBV4-1	TRBJ2-7
CASSRDSHNSPLHF	TGTGCCAGCAGCCGGGACAGCCATAATTCACCCCTCCACTTT	TRBD1	.	TRBV25-1	TRBJ1-6
CSVRGGPYNEQFF	TGCAGCGTTCGGGGGGGCCCCTACAATGAGCAGTTCTTC	TRBD2	.	TRBV29-1	TRBJ2-1
CSVATTNTGELFF	TGCAGCGTTGCTACTACGAACACCGGGGAGCTGTTTTTT	.	.	TRBV29-1	TRBJ2-2
CASSGGTVNTDTQYF	TGCGCCAGCAGCGGTGGGACAGTTAACACAGATACGCAGTATTTT	TRBD1	.	TRBV5-1	TRBJ2-3
CASSFGTGVSETQYF	TGTGCCAGCAGCTTCGGGACAGGGGTTTCGGAGACCCAGTACTTC	TRBD1	.	TRBV11-3	TRBJ2-5
CASSLEGRGVETQYF	TGTGCCAGCAGCTTAGAGGGACGGGGGGTGGAGACCCAGTACTTC	TRBD2	once	TRBV11-1	TRBJ2-5
CASSFTENTEAFF	TGTGCCAGCAGTTTTACAGAGAACACTGAAGCTTTCTTT	.	.	TRBV6-2/TRBV6-3	TRBJ1-1
CASSLFVAGGIPGELFF	TGCGCCAGCAGCTTGTTTGTCGCGGGGGGGATCCCCGGGGAGCTGTTTTTT	TRBD2	.	TRBV5-1	TRBJ2-2
CASSSLGLTEAFF	TGTGCCAGCAGTAGCCTCGGACTCACTGAAGCTTTCTTT	.	.	TRBV2	TRBJ1-1
CASSQAFRAGEQYF	TGTGCCAGCAGCCAAGCGTTCAGGGCGGGGGAGCAGTACTTC	.	.	TRBV3-1/TRBV3-2	TRBJ2-7
CASSYVTMGRVNTIYF	TGTGCCAGCAGTTACGTAACGATGGGCAGGGTAAACACCATATATTTT	.	.	TRBV6-5	TRBJ1-3
CASSQGDRGLPLLETQYF	TGTGCCAGCAGCCAAGGGGACAGGGGGCTCCCTCTATTAGAGACCCAGTACTTC	TRBD1	.	TRBV3-1/TRBV3-2	TRBJ2-5
CASSPGTRGTDTQYF	TGTGCCAGCAGTCCCGGAACGCGGGGCACAGATACGCAGTATTTT	.	.	TRBV27	TRBJ2-3
CASREAVGGWIETQYF	TGTGCCAGCAGGGAAGCGGTTGGGGGGTGGATAGAGACCCAGTACTTC	.	.	TRBV7-8	TRBJ2-5
CASYSGETQYF	TGTGCCAGTTATTCCGGAGAGACCCAGTACTTC	.	.	TRBV18	TRBJ2-5